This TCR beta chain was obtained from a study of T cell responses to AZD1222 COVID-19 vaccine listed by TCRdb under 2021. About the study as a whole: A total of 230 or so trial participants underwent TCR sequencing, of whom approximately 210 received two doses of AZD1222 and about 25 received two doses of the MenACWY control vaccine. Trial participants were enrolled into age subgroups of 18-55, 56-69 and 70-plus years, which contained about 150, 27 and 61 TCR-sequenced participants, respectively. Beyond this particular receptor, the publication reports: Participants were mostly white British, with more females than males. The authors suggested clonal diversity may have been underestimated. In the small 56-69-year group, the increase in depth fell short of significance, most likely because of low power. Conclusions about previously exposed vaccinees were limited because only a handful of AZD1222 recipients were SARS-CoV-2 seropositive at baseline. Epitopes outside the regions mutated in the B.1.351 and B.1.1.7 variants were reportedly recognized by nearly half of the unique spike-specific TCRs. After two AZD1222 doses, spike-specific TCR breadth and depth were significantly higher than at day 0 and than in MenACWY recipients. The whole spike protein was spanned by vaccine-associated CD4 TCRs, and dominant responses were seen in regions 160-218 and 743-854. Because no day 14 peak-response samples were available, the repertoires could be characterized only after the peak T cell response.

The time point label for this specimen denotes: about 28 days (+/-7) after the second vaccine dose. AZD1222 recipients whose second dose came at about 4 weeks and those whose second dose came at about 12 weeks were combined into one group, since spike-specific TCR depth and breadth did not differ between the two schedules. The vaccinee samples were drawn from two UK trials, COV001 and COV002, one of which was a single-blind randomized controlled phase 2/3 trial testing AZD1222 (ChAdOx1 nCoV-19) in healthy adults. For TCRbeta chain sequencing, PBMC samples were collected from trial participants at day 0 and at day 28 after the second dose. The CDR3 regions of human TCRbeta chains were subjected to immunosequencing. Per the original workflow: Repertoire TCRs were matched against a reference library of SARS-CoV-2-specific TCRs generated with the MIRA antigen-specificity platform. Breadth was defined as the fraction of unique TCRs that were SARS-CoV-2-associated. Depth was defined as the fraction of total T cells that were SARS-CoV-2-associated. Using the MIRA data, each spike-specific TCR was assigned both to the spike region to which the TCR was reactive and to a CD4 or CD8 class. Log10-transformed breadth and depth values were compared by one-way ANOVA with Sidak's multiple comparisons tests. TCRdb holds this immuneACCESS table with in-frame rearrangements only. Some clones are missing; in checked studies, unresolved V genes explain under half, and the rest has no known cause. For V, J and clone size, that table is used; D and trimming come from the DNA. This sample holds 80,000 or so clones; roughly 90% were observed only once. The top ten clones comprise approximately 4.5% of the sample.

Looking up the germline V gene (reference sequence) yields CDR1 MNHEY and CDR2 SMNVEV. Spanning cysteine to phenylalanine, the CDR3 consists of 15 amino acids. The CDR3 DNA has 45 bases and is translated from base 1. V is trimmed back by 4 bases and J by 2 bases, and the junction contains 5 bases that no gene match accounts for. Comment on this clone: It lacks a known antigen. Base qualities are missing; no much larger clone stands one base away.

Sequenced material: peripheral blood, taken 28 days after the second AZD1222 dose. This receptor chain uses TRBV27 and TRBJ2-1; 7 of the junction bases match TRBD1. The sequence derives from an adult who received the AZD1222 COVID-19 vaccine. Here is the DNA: TGTGCCAGCAGTTCCCTAGGACAGGCCTACAATGAGCAGTTCTTC. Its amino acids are CASSSLGQAYNEQFF.